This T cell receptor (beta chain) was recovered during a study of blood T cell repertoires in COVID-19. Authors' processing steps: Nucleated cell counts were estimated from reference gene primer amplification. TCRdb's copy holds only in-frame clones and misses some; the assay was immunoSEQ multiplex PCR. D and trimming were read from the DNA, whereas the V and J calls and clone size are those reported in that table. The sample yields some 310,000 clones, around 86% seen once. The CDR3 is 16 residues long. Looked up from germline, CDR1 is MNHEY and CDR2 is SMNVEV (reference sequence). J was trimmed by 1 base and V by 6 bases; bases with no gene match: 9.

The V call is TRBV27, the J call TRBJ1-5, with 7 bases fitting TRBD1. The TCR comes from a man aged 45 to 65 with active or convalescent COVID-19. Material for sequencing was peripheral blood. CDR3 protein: CASRDRAVASNQPQHF. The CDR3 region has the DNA TGTGCCAGCAGAGACAGGGCAGTCGCGAGCAATCAGCCCCAGCATTTT.